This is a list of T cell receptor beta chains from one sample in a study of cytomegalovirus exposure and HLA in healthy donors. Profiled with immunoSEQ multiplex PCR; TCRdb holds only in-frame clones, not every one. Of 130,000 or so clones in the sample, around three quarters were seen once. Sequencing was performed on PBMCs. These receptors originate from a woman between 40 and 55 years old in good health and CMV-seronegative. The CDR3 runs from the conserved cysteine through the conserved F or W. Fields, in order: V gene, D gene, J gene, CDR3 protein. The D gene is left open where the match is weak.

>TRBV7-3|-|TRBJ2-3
CASSLVTADTQYF
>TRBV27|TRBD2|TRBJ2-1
CASSWVLAGGVHEQFF
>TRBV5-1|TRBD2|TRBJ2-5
CASGSSGRAGETQYF
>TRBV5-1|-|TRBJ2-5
CASTSDQETQYF
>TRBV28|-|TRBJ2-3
CASSNTGGGTDTQYF
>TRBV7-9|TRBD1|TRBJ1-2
CSSSFLGQSYGYTF
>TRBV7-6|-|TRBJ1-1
CASSLGEGAIEAFF
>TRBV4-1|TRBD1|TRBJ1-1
CASFINGQGGTEAFF
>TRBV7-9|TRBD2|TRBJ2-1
CASSPSGLAGINEQFF
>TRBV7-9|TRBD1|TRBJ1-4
CASSGGGPGEKLFF
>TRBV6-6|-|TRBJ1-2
CASSRVVGYGYTF
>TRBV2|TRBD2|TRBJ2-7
CASTSTSGRVYEQYF
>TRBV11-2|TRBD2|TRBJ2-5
CASSLALAGRRETQYF
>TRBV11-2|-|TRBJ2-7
CASRRPGIYEQYF
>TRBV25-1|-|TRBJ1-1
CASTGGWGNTEAFF
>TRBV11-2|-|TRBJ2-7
CASSLRTRSFDEQYF
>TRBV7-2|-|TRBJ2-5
CASSLVVARAQYF
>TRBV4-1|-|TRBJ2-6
CASSRGVGGNFAGANVLTF
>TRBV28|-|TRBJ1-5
CASSLGADPTQPQHF
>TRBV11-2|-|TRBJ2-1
CASSSSGLRFAEQFF
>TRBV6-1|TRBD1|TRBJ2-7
CATGQGNYEQYF
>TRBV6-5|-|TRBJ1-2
CASSLDEVYGYTF
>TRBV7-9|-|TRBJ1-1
CASNFPGKAFF
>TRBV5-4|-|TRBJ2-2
CASSFDRVELFF
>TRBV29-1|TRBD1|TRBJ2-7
CSFGQGAGEQYF
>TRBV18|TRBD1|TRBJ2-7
CASSGDSYEQYF
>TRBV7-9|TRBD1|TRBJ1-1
CASSPRDRTRNEAFF
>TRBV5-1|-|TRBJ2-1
CASSLVGDSDYNEQFF
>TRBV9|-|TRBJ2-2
CASSPTASSYGELFF
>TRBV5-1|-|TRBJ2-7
CASSLDNTGAYEQYF
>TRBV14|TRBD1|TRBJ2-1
CASSDRVGSYNEQFF
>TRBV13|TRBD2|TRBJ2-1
CASSTAPIAGGPPNEQFF
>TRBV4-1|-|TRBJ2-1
CASSQEGVLDGLFF
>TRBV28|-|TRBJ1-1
CASSLQGWNTEAFF
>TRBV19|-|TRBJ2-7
CASSRGARQSSYEQYF
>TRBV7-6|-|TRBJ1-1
CASSLLGTEAFF
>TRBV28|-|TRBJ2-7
CASSLEGLTYEQYF
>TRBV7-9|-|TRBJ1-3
CASSPSGGNTIYF
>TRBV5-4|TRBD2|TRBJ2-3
CASSPGGTSGGADTQYF
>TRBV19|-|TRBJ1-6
CASSEQNNSPLHF
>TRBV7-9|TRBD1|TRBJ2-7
CASSLKGTGLGEQYF
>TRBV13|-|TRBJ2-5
CASSLTNQGPETQYF
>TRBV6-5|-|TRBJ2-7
CASSWNGIEYEQYF
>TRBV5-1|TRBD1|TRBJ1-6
CASSLGQGSGSPLHF
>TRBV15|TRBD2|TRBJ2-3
CATSLAGRDTQYF
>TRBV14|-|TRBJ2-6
CASSQGSRGLYSGANVLTF
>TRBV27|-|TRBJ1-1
CASRTVNTEAFF
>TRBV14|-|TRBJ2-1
CASSQDPGLHGEQFF
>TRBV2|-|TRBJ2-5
CASSESSAKETQYF
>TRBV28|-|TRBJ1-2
CASSGSLTGYTF
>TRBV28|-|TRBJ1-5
CASVEPGSNQPQHF
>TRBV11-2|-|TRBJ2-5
CASSLGAGGGRSETQYF
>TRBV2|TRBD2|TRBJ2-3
CASSELAGGGADTQYF
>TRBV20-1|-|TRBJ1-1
CSVGTNTEAFF